A single sample is the source of the 30 T cell receptor beta chains below, sequenced in a study of CD8 T cells in Susac syndrome. RNA in amounts of roughly 0.5 to 1 ug was reverse transcribed with random hexamers. TCRdb used MiXCR to reprocess the immunoSEQ multiplex PCR reads, holding one entry per CDR3 protein. The sample carries around 270,000 distinct CDR3 sequences, approximately 89% recorded once. Material for sequencing was CD8+ T cells from PBMCs. The receptors shown here come from a human donor with multiple sclerosis.

This rearrangement joins TRBV9 to TRBJ2-1; no clear D. Germline V gene lookup returns CDR1 SGDLS and CDR2 YYNGEE. V lost 0 bases to trimming and J lost 6 bases, with 7 bases between them. The CDR3 totals 13 residues. The CDR3 nucleotides read TGTGCCAGCAGCGTAGCACCGGTCAATGAGCAGTTCTTC. Its protein is CASSVAPVNEQFF.

The chain joins TRBV10-3 to TRBJ2-1, with 7 bases lining up with TRBD2. Per germline, CDR1 ENHRY and CDR2 SYGVKD. V shed 2 bases and J 1 base; nucleotides not matched to a gene: 5. The CDR3 covers 16 residues. The CDR3 DNA follows: TGTGCCATCAGTGAGACTTCAGCGGGGTCCTACAATGAGCAGTTCTTC. Protein sequence: CAISETSAGSYNEQFF.

This chain joins TRBV28 and TRBJ1-1; unclear D gene. Trimming pared 6 bases from V and 1 base from J, leaving 12 bases between. Germline lookup yields CDR1 MDHEN and CDR2 SYDVKM. The CDR3 is 14 residues long. The DNA of the CDR3 is TGTGCCAGCAGGTCGGAGTGGTCGAACACTGAAGCTTTCTTT. This sequence encodes CASRSEWSNTEAFF.

The V gene is TRBV29-1, the J gene TRBJ2-3; maybe TRBD2 (6 bases). V lost 6 bases, J lost 2 bases, and 21 bases lay in between. Germline values: CDR1 SQVTM, CDR2 ANQGSEA. This CDR3 is 16 amino acids long. The DNA for the CDR3 is TGCAGCGTGCCACACGCGGGGCTAACCAACACAGATACGCAGTATTTT. It codes for CSVPHAGLTNTDTQYF.

The V gene is TRBV5-6, the J gene TRBJ2-2; D possibly corresponds to TRBD1 (6 bases). Trimming took 1 base from V and 6 from J, leaving 13 bases between them. Germline V gene data show CDR1 as SGHDT and CDR2 as YYEEEE. The CDR3 is 15 residues long. CDR3 coding DNA: TGTGCCAGCAGCTTGTCGTCAGGGGCCGCCGGGGAGCTGTTTTTT. Translation gives CASSLSSGAAGELFF.

This clonotype was observed once. The chain couples TRBV2 to TRBJ2-6; D remains ambiguous. Per germline, CDR1 SNHLY and CDR2 FYNNEI. V was shortened by 4 bases and J by 4 bases, with 2 bases between the two germline ends. The CDR3 sequence is 12 residues long. CDR3 bases: TGTGCCAGCAGTGGAGGGGCCAACGTCCTGACTTTC. Its translation: CASSGGANVLTF.

The chain employs TRBV28 and TRBJ2-7; a weak D match, TRBD2 (5 bases). Germline V gene sequence: CDR1 MDHEN, CDR2 SYDVKM. The length of the CDR3 is 12 residues. V was clipped by 7 bases and J by 2 bases, with 9 bases between them. The CDR3, as DNA: TGTGCCAGCAAGTACGGGGCCTACGAGCAGTACTTC. Translated: CASKYGAYEQYF.

This clonotype has only a few counts. The J gene is TRBJ2-7, the V gene TRBV6-5; D is perhaps TRBD1 (5 bases). V was cut by 0 bases and J by 5 bases, with 14 bases left in between. The CDR3 spans 15 residues. Germline V gene sequence: CDR1 MNHEY, CDR2 SVGAGI. This CDR3 reads CASSYSRQMSHEQYF. As DNA, the CDR3 is TGTGCCAGCAGTTACTCGAGACAGATGAGCCACGAGCAGTACTTC.

The chain couples TRBV6-2 or TRBV6-3 to TRBJ2-4, with 10 positions matching TRBD2. Per the germline V gene, CDR1 is MNHEY and CDR2 is SVGEGT. J lost 5 bases, V lost 0 bases, and 7 bases had no gene match. The CDR3 has 17 amino acids. In DNA, the CDR3 is TGTGCCAGCAGTTACTCTTCTAGCGGGAGTACCCAAAACATTCAGTACTTC. Its protein product is CASSYSSSGSTQNIQYF.

The chain uses TRBV28 and TRBJ2-1; D uncertain. Trimming pared 3 bases from V and 2 bases from J, leaving 11 bases between. In germline, CDR1 is MDHEN, CDR2 SYDVKM. CDR3 length: 15 amino acids. The CDR3 loop reads CASSFRRLTYNEQFF. CDR3 DNA sequence: TGTGCCAGCAGTTTTCGGCGGCTTACCTACAATGAGCAGTTCTTC.

This rearrangement joins TRBV20-1 to TRBJ2-1; 10 bases align to TRBD2. CDR3 length: 16 amino acids. V lost 6 bases, J lost 10 bases, and 18 bases stayed unmatched. The germline CDR1 and CDR2 sequences are DFQATT and SNEGSKA (reference sequence). For the CDR3, the DNA is TGCAGTGCCTTCCTGGTCCCCCTAGCGGGGGCCCAAGAGCAGTTCTTC. Protein: CSAFLVPLAGAQEQFF.

This clonotype was seen once. The rearrangement uses TRBV19 and TRBJ2-7; 8 bases align to TRBD1. The CDR3 contains 13 residues. With V trimmed by 5 bases and J by 6 bases, 6 bases remained unmatched. Germline CDR1 reads LNHDA; CDR2 reads SQIVND (reference sequence). The CDR3 sequence: CASSAGTGGEQYF. The CDR3 DNA follows: TGTGCCAGTAGTGCAGGGACAGGAGGCGAGCAGTACTTC. The full variable domain, rest sourced from reference TRBV19 and TRBJ2-7, is DGGITQSPKYLFRKEGQNVTLSCEQNLNHDAMYWYRQDPGQGLRLIYYSQIVNDFQKGDIAEGYSVSREKKESFPLTVTSAQKNPTAFYLCASSAGTGGEQYFGPGTRLTVT.

This sequence joins TRBV30 and TRBJ1-1; D possibly corresponds to TRBD1 (6 bases). Between the trimmed V and J ends, which lost 5 bases and 2 bases, there was a span of 18 bases. The CDR3 contains 15 residues. Germline V CDR1 and CDR2: GTSNPN, SVGIG (reference sequence). The CDR3 DNA is TGTGCCTGGGGGCCGGGGGCGATTGCCAACACTGAAGCTTTCTTT. Translation: CAWGPGAIANTEAFF.

The V and J genes are TRBV4-2 and TRBJ1-6, with D unresolved. Germline lookup yields CDR1 LGHNA and CDR2 YNFKEQ. The ends were cut back, 0 bases at V and 4 bases at J, with 10 bases in the middle. The CDR3 contains 16 residues. The CDR3 DNA follows: TGTGCCAGCAGCCAAGAGGCCAGCGTTTATAATTCACCCCTCCACTTT. Amino acids: CASSQEASVYNSPLHF.

The chain carries TRBV10-3 and TRBJ1-4, with D maybe TRBD1 (5 bases). The germline V and J ends were trimmed by 3 bases and 0 bases, with 14 bases remaining between them. The CDR3 is made up of 17 amino acids. CDR1 and CDR2 (germline): ENHRY, SYGVKD. The CDR3 nucleotides read TGTGCCATCAGTGATGTCCAGGGAGTTGCAACTAATGAAAAACTGTTTTTT. Encoded protein: CAISDVQGVATNEKLFF.

Regarding this clonotype: One end of the junction fails to match germline, which may point to a read error. The V and J genes are TRBV7-8 and TRBJ2-3; the match to TRBD2 covers 8 bases. Germline values: CDR1 SGHVS, CDR2 FQNEAQ. CDR3 length equals 17 residues. As DNA, the CDR3 is TGTGCCTGCAGCTCCCGTTTGGCGGGAGGTGGCACAGATACGCAGTATTTT. Protein product: CACSSRLAGGGTDTQYF. Looking up the rest from reference TRBV7-8 and TRBJ2-3 gives the full variable domain: GAGVSQSPRYKVAKRGQDVALRCDPISGHVSLFWYQQALGQGPEFLTYFQNEAQLDKSGLPSDRFFAERPEGSVSTLKIQRTQQEDSAVYLCACSSRLAGGGTDTQYFGPGTRLTVL.

This chain joins TRBV29-1 and TRBJ1-1; D possibly corresponds to TRBD1 (5 bases). The ends were cut back, 4 bases at V and 2 bases at J, with 11 bases in the middle. The germline gives CDR1 SQVTM, CDR2 ANQGSEA. The length of the CDR3 is 13 residues. This CDR3 is CSVVGRDNTEAFF. The CDR3 DNA follows: TGCAGCGTTGTAGGCAGGGATAACACTGAAGCTTTCTTT.

The chain is built from TRBV4-1 and TRBJ2-5; 7 bases are a match to TRBD2. In germline, CDR1 is MGHRA, CDR2 YSYEKL. The CDR3 extends over 14 amino acids. V lost 0 bases and J lost 3; bases outside the gene matches: 1. CDR3 DNA sequence: TGCGCCAGCAGCCAAGAAGGGAGGGAAGAGACCCAGTACTTC. Translation: CASSQEGREETQYF.

The chain couples TRBV27 to TRBJ2-2, with TRBD2 identical over 8 bases. This CDR3 spans 18 amino acids. Germline-derived CDR1 and CDR2 are MNHEY and SMNVEV (reference sequence). With V trimmed by 3 bases and J by 3 bases, 12 bases remained unmatched. This chain's CDR3 is CASSLSGTRIGYTGELFF. Here the CDR3 DNA reads TGTGCCAGCAGTTTGTCCGGGACTAGGATCGGGTACACCGGGGAGCTGTTTTTT.

This rearrangement joins TRBV2 to TRBJ2-7, with D maybe TRBD2 (6 bases). The CDR3 loop spans 13 amino acids. V lost 3 bases and J 4 bases, leaving 10 bases between the germline ends. CDR1 SNHLY and CDR2 FYNNEI come from the germline V gene. The CDR3 DNA follows: TGTGCCAGCAGTGAGGGACTGGATTACGAGCAGTACTTC. Protein product: CASSEGLDYEQYF.

The chain links TRBV20-1 to TRBJ2-7; TRBD2 aligns across 8 bases. CDR3 length: 15 amino acids. CDR1 and CDR2 from the germline V gene are DFQATT and SNEGSKA (reference sequence). The V and J ends lost 0 bases and 0 bases, in that order; junction bases with no gene match: 4. The CDR3 loop is CSARDPGGVSYEQYF. The CDR3 DNA reads as TGCAGTGCTAGAGATCCGGGGGGGGTCTCCTACGAGCAGTACTTC.

The J gene is TRBJ2-7, the V gene TRBV20-1; D possibly corresponds to TRBD2 (6 bases). CDR3 length: 12 residues. The V end was cut by 1 base, the J end by 4 bases, with 8 bases between. Germline CDR1 reads DFQATT; CDR2 reads SNEGSKA (reference sequence). CDR3 coding DNA: TGCAGTGCTAGAGCGGGAGCTTACGAGCAGTACTTC. Translation: CSARAGAYEQYF.

The V and J genes are TRBV20-1 and TRBJ1-5; TRBD1 aligns across 8 bases. The germline V gene encodes CDR1 DFQATT and CDR2 SNEGSKA (reference sequence). With V trimmed by 3 bases and J by 4 bases, 8 bases remained unmatched. This CDR3 comprises 15 residues. CDR3 amino acids: CSASEDWTGNQPQHF. DNA for the CDR3: TGCAGTGCTAGTGAAGATTGGACAGGGAATCAGCCCCAGCATTTT.

This chain uses TRBV27 with TRBJ1-1, with TRBD1 matching over 7 bases. Germline V gene lookup returns CDR1 MNHEY and CDR2 SMNVEV (reference sequence). The CDR3 sequence is 14 residues long. Trimming cost V 4 bases and J 6 bases; bases outside gene matches: 8. CDR3 coding DNA: TGTGCCAGCAGTTGGGGTCGAGGGGGCCCTGAAGCTTTCTTT. Its translation is CASSWGRGGPEAFF.

This rearrangement joins TRBV2 to TRBJ2-7, with TRBD1 matching over 7 bases. The V gene end was trimmed by 4 bases and the J gene end by 3 bases; junction bases not matched to a gene: 9. This CDR3 region has 15 residues. CDR1 and CDR2 (germline): SNHLY, FYNNEI. The CDR3 sequence: CASSGDSLFVYEQYF. The CDR3 DNA follows: TGTGCCAGCAGTGGGGACAGTCTCTTTGTCTACGAGCAGTACTTC.

The V and J genes are TRBV27 and TRBJ2-7, with D unresolved. V was shortened by 9 bases and J by 0 bases, with 12 bases between the two germline ends. Germline V gene lookup returns CDR1 MNHEY and CDR2 SMNVEV (reference sequence). CDR3 length equals 13 residues. The CDR3 coding sequence is TGTGCCAGTCGACCGGATGTCTCCTACGAGCAGTACTTC. Protein sequence: CASRPDVSYEQYF.

The chain uses TRBV30 and TRBJ2-4; 13 nucleotides match TRBD2. The CDR3 is 16 amino acids. Germline CDR1 is GTSNPN and CDR2 is SVGIG (reference sequence). V was pared by 3 bases and J by 6 bases, with 8 bases of the junction left unmatched. In DNA, the CDR3 is TGTGCCTGGAGGCGGACTAGCGGGAGAGGAGGAAACATTCAGTACTTC. Its protein is CAWRRTSGRGGNIQYF.

The chain carries TRBV15 and TRBJ2-7; 7 bases line up with TRBD1. The CDR3 contains 14 residues. Trimming at V came to 5 bases and at J to 2 bases, leaving 6 bases not matched to a gene. Germline V gene sequence: CDR1 LNHNV, CDR2 YYDKDF (reference sequence). This chain's CDR3 is CATSLETGTYEQYF. The CDR3 region has the DNA TGTGCCACCAGCCTAGAGACAGGGACCTACGAGCAGTACTTC.

The rearrangement joins TRBV27 to TRBJ2-3; 7 bases are a match to TRBD2. The trim removed 3 bases at V and 0 bases at J, leaving 9 bases unmatched. Germline-derived CDR1 and CDR2 are MNHEY and SMNVEV (reference sequence). CDR3 length: 17 amino acids. As DNA, the CDR3 is TGTGCCAGCAGTTTGGGGGGGGGTTTTATTAGCACAGATACGCAGTATTTT. Protein sequence: CASSLGGGFISTDTQYF.

The rearrangement links TRBV20-1 to TRBJ2-5, with D perhaps matching TRBD2 (5 bases). Germline values: CDR1 DFQATT, CDR2 SNEGSKA (reference sequence). Between the trimmed V and J ends, which lost 4 bases and 6 bases, there was a span of 18 bases. The length of the CDR3 is 14 residues. This CDR3 is CSATPDSAAKTQYF. As DNA, the CDR3 is TGCAGTGCTACTCCGGACTCCGCTGCGAAGACCCAGTACTTC.